The rows below give T cell receptor beta chains drawn from one sample of a study of cytomegalovirus exposure and HLA in healthy donors. Sequencing used immunoSEQ multiplex PCR; TCRdb keeps in-frame clones, though not all of them. The sample lists under 65,000 clones; around three quarters were seen once. Material for sequencing was PBMCs. All receptors derive from a man aged 30-40 years in good health and CMV-seropositive. Both conserved end residues are part of each CDR3. D genes are given only for firm matches. A row's size may be missing; if present it is once, few, many or a size class.

v_call	clone_size	j_call	d_call	cdr3_aa	cdr3_nt
TRBV19	NA	TRBJ2-2	TRBD1	CASRDTGATGELFF	TGTGCCAGTAGGGACACAGGGGCGACCGGGGAGCTGTTTTTT
TRBV6-5	NA	TRBJ2-5	TRBD1	CASSLHRGLSQETQYF	TGTGCCAGCAGTTTGCACAGGGGGCTGTCCCAAGAGACCCAGTACTTC
TRBV9	NA	TRBJ1-6	TRBD1	CASSVGTGASPLHF	TGTGCCAGCAGCGTCGGGACAGGGGCTTCACCCCTCCACTTT
TRBV13	NA	TRBJ1-4	TRBD1	CASSPGGAGEKLFF	TGTGCCAGCAGCCCAGGGGGCGCAGGTGAAAAACTGTTTTTT
TRBV11-3	NA	TRBJ2-1	TRBD2	CASSLRTSGVNEQFF	TGTGCCAGCAGCTTAAGGACTAGCGGGGTCAATGAGCAGTTCTTC
TRBV6-6	few	TRBJ2-3	NA	CASSPRDFTDTQYF	TGTGCCAGCAGCCCCCGGGACTTTACAGATACGCAGTATTTT
TRBV5-8	NA	TRBJ1-2	NA	CASSCRDPGTCGYTF	TGTGCCAGCAGCTGCCGGGACCCTGGGACTTGTGGCTACACCTTC
TRBV5-1	few	TRBJ1-6	NA	CASSLFDSYSPLHF	TGCGCCAGCAGCTTGTTCGACAGCTATTCACCCCTCCACTTT
TRBV5-4	NA	TRBJ1-2	NA	CASSFGQRNYGYTF	TGTGCCAGCAGCTTCGGACAGAGGAACTATGGCTACACCTTC
TRBV28	medium-sized	TRBJ1-5	NA	CASSRTGTSSQPQHF	TGTGCCAGCAGCCGTACCGGGACATCGAGTCAGCCCCAGCATTTT
TRBV7-9	NA	TRBJ2-1	TRBD2	CASSLASGGPNEQFF	TGTGCCAGCAGCTTGGCCAGCGGGGGCCCCAATGAGCAGTTCTTC
TRBV7-8	NA	TRBJ1-1	NA	CASSLVVGRAFF	TGTGCCAGCAGCTTAGTTGTAGGGAGGGCTTTCTTT
TRBV6-5	NA	TRBJ2-5	TRBD2	CASRAAGGPETQYF	TGTGCCAGCAGGGCAGCGGGGGGCCCAGAGACCCAGTACTTC
TRBV13	NA	TRBJ1-2	NA	CASSEASDRASYGYTF	TGTGCCAGCAGCGAAGCCTCAGACAGAGCCTCCTATGGCTACACCTTC
TRBV5-6	NA	TRBJ1-1	NA	CASSLARDTEAFF	TGTGCCAGCAGCTTGGCCAGGGACACTGAAGCTTTCTTT
TRBV7-6	NA	TRBJ2-2	TRBD2	CASSRELAGVPNPTGELFF	TGTGCCAGCAGCCGGGAACTAGCGGGGGTCCCTAATCCAACCGGGGAGCTGTTTTTT
TRBV19	NA	TRBJ2-7	TRBD1	CASSRGQGDNEQYF	TGTGCCAGTAGTCGAGGACAGGGTGATAACGAGCAGTACTTC
TRBV11-2	NA	TRBJ1-6	TRBD1	CASSFGTGLSPLHF	TGTGCCAGCAGCTTCGGGACAGGGCTGTCACCCCTCCACTTT
TRBV5-1	NA	TRBJ2-2	TRBD2	CASSRAGDTGELFF	TGCGCCAGCAGCAGAGCGGGGGACACCGGGGAGCTGTTTTTT
TRBV19	NA	TRBJ2-1	NA	CASSIGPNYNEQFF	TGTGCCAGTAGTATTGGGCCAAATTACAATGAGCAGTTCTTC
TRBV18	NA	TRBJ2-7	NA	CASSPTTDYYEQYF	TGTGCCAGCTCACCGACTACTGACTACTACGAGCAGTACTTC
TRBV6-1	few	TRBJ2-7	TRBD1	CASSDTGTGSYEQYF	TGTGCCAGCAGTGACACCGGGACAGGGTCCTACGAGCAGTACTTC
TRBV11-3	once	TRBJ2-2	TRBD2	CASSRGGGLTGELFF	TGTGCCAGCAGCCGGGGCGGGGGGCTGACCGGGGAGCTGTTTTTT
TRBV28	NA	TRBJ1-2	NA	CASSASKRLGYGYTF	TGTGCCAGCAGTGCGTCGAAACGTCTTGGCTATGGCTACACCTTC
TRBV19	NA	TRBJ2-7	TRBD2	CASSGARGGSGPLEQYF	TGTGCCAGTAGTGGGGCGCGGGGGGGATCCGGGCCCCTCGAGCAGTACTTC
TRBV28	NA	TRBJ2-6	NA	CASSEQVSGANVLTF	TGTGCCAGCAGTGAACAGGTCTCTGGGGCCAACGTCCTGACTTTC
TRBV25-1	NA	TRBJ2-1	TRBD1	CASTSHGTGEGSYNEQFF	TGTGCCAGCACCAGCCACGGGACAGGGGAAGGCTCCTACAATGAGCAGTTCTTC
TRBV7-8	NA	TRBJ1-6	NA	CATDLGGLGSPLHF	TGTGCCACGGATCTCGGGGGGCTGGGTTCACCCCTCCACTTT
TRBV14	NA	TRBJ2-2	NA	CASSQDVTQPNTGELFF	TGTGCCAGCAGCCAAGATGTGACACAGCCGAACACCGGGGAGCTGTTTTTT
TRBV7-8	NA	TRBJ2-2	TRBD1	CASRHYPDRADTGELFF	TGTGCCAGCAGACATTACCCCGACAGGGCCGACACCGGGGAGCTGTTTTTT
TRBV18	NA	TRBJ1-1	NA	CASSLGENTEAFF	TGTGCCAGCTCACTCGGGGAGAACACTGAAGCTTTCTTT
TRBV4-1	NA	TRBJ1-4	TRBD1	CASSHPGQMNEKLFF	TGCGCCAGCAGCCATCCGGGACAGATGAATGAAAAACTGTTTTTT
TRBV28	NA	TRBJ2-1	TRBD1	CASTTGGHNEQFF	TGTGCCAGCACCACAGGGGGACACAATGAGCAGTTCTTC
TRBV4-1	NA	TRBJ2-1	TRBD1	CASSHLGQDPYNEQFF	TGCGCCAGCAGCCACCTGGGACAGGATCCCTACAATGAGCAGTTCTTC
TRBV6-4	NA	TRBJ2-1	NA	CASSAELSYNEQFF	TGTGCCAGCAGCGCGGAGTTGTCCTACAATGAGCAGTTCTTC
TRBV18	NA	TRBJ2-5	NA	CASSPPVSQETQYF	TGTGCCAGCTCACCTCCGGTATCGCAAGAGACCCAGTACTTC
TRBV18	NA	TRBJ2-7	TRBD1	CASSPPEVWDRPYEQYF	TGTGCCAGCTCACCACCGGAGGTATGGGACAGGCCTTACGAGCAGTACTTC
TRBV7-9	few	TRBJ1-1	NA	CASSPRVGGEAFF	TGTGCCAGCAGCCCAAGGGTCGGGGGTGAAGCTTTCTTT
TRBV6-5	few	TRBJ1-4	NA	CASSYSPSEKLFF	TGTGCCAGCAGTTACAGCCCATCAGAAAAACTGTTTTTT
TRBV6-1	NA	TRBJ1-3	NA	CASSVTPKDTGNTIYF	TGTGCCAGCAGTGTAACACCAAAGGACACTGGAAACACCATATATTTT
TRBV28	NA	TRBJ2-7	TRBD2	CASSASGGPINEQYF	TGTGCCAGCAGCGCTAGCGGGGGGCCTATAAACGAGCAGTACTTC
TRBV5-1	NA	TRBJ2-3	TRBD1	CASRSDRGTDTQYF	TGCGCCAGCAGGTCGGACAGGGGCACAGATACGCAGTATTTT
TRBV28	NA	TRBJ1-1	NA	CASRTGGIMNTEAFF	TGTGCCAGCAGGACGGGGGGAATCATGAACACTGAAGCTTTCTTT
TRBV30	NA	TRBJ1-4	TRBD1	CAWSSGTGWEKLFF	TGTGCCTGGAGTTCCGGGACAGGGTGGGAAAAACTGTTTTTT
TRBV9	NA	TRBJ2-7	TRBD2	CASSATSGGFEQYF	TGTGCCAGCAGCGCAACTAGCGGGGGGTTCGAGCAGTACTTC
TRBV7-2	NA	TRBJ1-2	TRBD1	CASSLHAGGNYGYTF	TGTGCCAGCAGCTTACATGCAGGGGGGAACTATGGCTACACCTTC
TRBV7-9	NA	TRBJ2-7	TRBD2	CSSSLPTSGGLYEQYF	TGTTCCAGCAGTCTTCCGACTAGCGGGGGCCTCTACGAGCAGTACTTC
TRBV7-9	NA	TRBJ2-1	NA	CASRTTGYQDNEQFF	TGTGCCAGCAGAACTACAGGGTACCAGGACAATGAGCAGTTCTTC
TRBV7-3	NA	TRBJ2-3	TRBD1	CASSLGDRASDTQYF	TGTGCCAGCAGCTTAGGGGACAGGGCTTCAGATACGCAGTATTTT
TRBV21-1	few	TRBJ2-7	NA	CASSGTGSSYEQYF	TGTGCCAGCAGCGGGACAGGGAGCTCCTACGAGCAGTACTTC
TRBV6-1	NA	TRBJ1-5	TRBD1	CASGRGTGLNQPQHF	TGTGCCAGCGGGAGAGGGACAGGCCTCAATCAGCCCCAGCATTTT
TRBV6-1	NA	TRBJ1-6	TRBD1	CASSEAPDIQGFQSPLHF	TGTGCCAGCAGTGAAGCGCCCGATATACAGGGGTTCCAGTCACCCCTCCACTTT
TRBV18	NA	TRBJ2-7	NA	CASSVTIDYEQYF	TGTGCCAGCTCAGTTACGATAGACTACGAGCAGTACTTC